Presented here are 14 T cell receptor beta chains from one specimen sequenced in a study of cytomegalovirus exposure and HLA in healthy donors. 13 Jbeta primers and 60 Vbeta primers were used for the PCR. Sequencing was performed with immunoSEQ multiplex PCR; in TCRdb, only in-frame clones are kept and a portion is missing. This table has about 200,000 clones, over 65% appearing once. The material sequenced was PBMCs. Source of these receptors: a woman aged 25 to 39 in good health and CMV-seronegative.

The chain has TRBV5-1 and TRBJ1-5; 9 bases are shared with TRBD1. V was pared by 4 bases and J by 7 bases, with 6 bases of the junction left unmatched. CDR1 is SGHRS, CDR2 YFSETQ, per germline. There are 14 residues in the CDR3. DNA of the CDR3: TGCGCCAGCAGCGCGGGACAGGGCGACCAGCCCCAGCATTTT. Encoded protein: CASSAGQGDQPQHF.

The J gene is TRBJ1-6, the V gene TRBV4-2; the D gene is possibly TRBD1 (6 bases). In germline, CDR1 is LGHNA, CDR2 YNFKEQ. This CDR3 is 16 amino acids long. V was shortened by 2 bases and J by 6 bases, with 14 bases between the two germline ends. The CDR3 region is CASSQYLRQANSPLHF. In DNA, the CDR3 is TGTGCCAGCAGCCAATACCTACGACAGGCTAATTCACCCCTCCACTTT.

The chain combines TRBV19 with TRBJ2-7; 9 bases match TRBD1. Losses at the gene ends were 7 bases for V and 0 bases for J; bases not matched to a gene: 4. Germline loops: CDR1 LNHDA, CDR2 SQIVND (reference sequence). The CDR3 is 14 residues long. CDR3 nucleotide sequence: TGTGCCAGTAAGGGGACAGGGAGCTCCTACGAGCAGTACTTC. Protein sequence: CASKGTGSSYEQYF.

This chain uses TRBV5-5 with TRBJ2-3; the match to TRBD1 covers 7 bases. CDR1 is SGHKS and CDR2 is YYEKEE in the germline V gene (reference sequence). CDR3 length equals 14 residues. J was trimmed by 6 bases and V by 3 bases; bases with no gene match: 7. The CDR3 nucleotides are TGTGCCAGCAGCTCGGGGACAGTCGCGGATACGCAGTATTTT. Protein product: CASSSGTVADTQYF.

The genes are TRBV6-5 and TRBJ2-7; D perhaps matches TRBD1 (7 bases). Germline V gene sequence: CDR1 MNHEY, CDR2 SVGAGI. Trimming removed 0 bases from V and 0 bases from J, with 12 bases in between. This CDR3 region has 16 residues. The CDR3 spells CASSYSAGQTSYEQYF. DNA of the CDR3: TGTGCCAGCAGTTACTCCGCGGGACAGACCTCCTACGAGCAGTACTTC.

The genes are TRBV11-2 and TRBJ2-1, with D uncertain. Germline CDR1 is SGHAT and CDR2 is FQNNGV. The CDR3 loop spans 13 amino acids. Trimming stripped 1 base from V and 8 bases from J, with 9 bases between. Here the CDR3 DNA reads TGTGCCAGCAGCTTAGGGCTGTTGGATGAGCAGTTCTTC. Its translation: CASSLGLLDEQFF.

This clone was seen only a few times. V is TRBV5-6 and J is TRBJ2-1, with 7 positions matching TRBD2. The CDR3 is 13 residues long. Germline V lookup: CDR1 SGHDT, CDR2 YYEEEE. Trimming took 0 bases from V and 9 from J; bases not matched to a gene: 3. CDR3 sequence reads: CASSLASGVEQFF. The CDR3 DNA reads as TGTGCCAGCAGCTTGGCAAGCGGGGTTGAGCAGTTCTTC. Drawing the rest from reference TRBV5-6 and TRBJ2-1, the complete variable domain is DAGVTQSPTHLIKTRGQQVTLRCSPKSGHDTVSWYQQALGQGPQFIFQYYEEEERQRGNFPDRFSGHQFPNYSSELNVNALLLGDSALYLCASSLASGVEQFFGPGTRLTVL.

V and J are TRBV10-1 and TRBJ2-7; TRBD2 aligns across 8 bases. V gave up 0 bases and J gave up 4 bases; unmatched junction bases: 26. The germline CDR1 and CDR2 sequences are WNHNN and SYGVQD (reference sequence). This CDR3 has 22 amino acids. As DNA, the CDR3 is TGCGCCAGCAGTGAGTCTATAGCGCGCCCCCCTGTGAGGCGGGAGGTTCGGTACGAGCAGTACTTC. This gives the protein CASSESIARPPVRREVRYEQYF.

This chain joins TRBV6-1 and TRBJ2-1; D is ambiguous. This CDR3 is 15 amino acids long. Germline loops: CDR1 MNHNS, CDR2 SASEGT. Trimming took 1 base from V and 2 from J, leaving 9 bases between them. CDR3 residues: CASSEDGTTYNEQFF. The CDR3 DNA is TGTGCCAGCAGTGAAGACGGTACGACCTACAATGAGCAGTTCTTC.

The rearrangement joins TRBV9 to TRBJ1-1; tentatively, D is TRBD1 (5 bases). The ends were cut back, 3 bases at V and 3 bases at J, with 15 bases in the middle. This CDR3 region has 15 residues. Germline V lookup: CDR1 SGDLS, CDR2 YYNGEE. The CDR3 reads CASSATGGVYTEAFF. CDR3 nucleotide sequence: TGTGCCAGCAGCGCCACCGGGGGGGTATACACTGAAGCTTTCTTT. Full variable domain (remainder filled in from reference TRBV9 and TRBJ1-1): DSGVTQTPKHLITATGQRVTLRCSPRSGDLSVYWYQQSLDQGLQFLIQYYNGEERAKGNILERFSAQQFPDLHSELNLSSLELGDSALYFCASSATGGVYTEAFFGQGTRLTVV.

In the case of this clone: The junction does not match germline at one end; this may be a read error. V usage is TRBV7-8 and J usage is TRBJ2-1; TRBD2 matches at 7 bases. This CDR3 region has 14 residues. Germline-derived CDR1 and CDR2 are SGHVS and FQNEAQ. CDR3 amino acids: CASRIDGDYSEQFF. As DNA, the CDR3 is TGTGCCAGCAGGATCGACGGGGACTACAGTGAGCAGTTCTTC. Looking up the rest from reference TRBV7-8 and TRBJ2-1 gives the full variable domain: GAGVSQSPRYKVAKRGQDVALRCDPISGHVSLFWYQQALGQGPEFLTYFQNEAQLDKSGLPSDRFFAERPEGSVSTLKIQRTQQEDSAVYLCASRIDGDYSEQFFGPGTRLTVL.

The chain is built from TRBV6-4 and TRBJ2-3; 10 bases align to TRBD2. Germline-derived CDR1 and CDR2 are MRHNA and SNTAGT. V lost 5 bases and J lost 2; bases outside the gene matches: 4. This CDR3 region has 15 residues. This CDR3 is CASSLAGGNTDTQYF. The CDR3 coding sequence is TGTGCCAGCAGTTTAGCGGGAGGCAACACAGATACGCAGTATTTT.

This clone was seen once. The J gene is TRBJ2-7, the V gene TRBV6-6, with 7 nucleotides matching TRBD1. V gave up 2 bases and J gave up 1 base; unmatched junction bases: 2. Germline CDR1 reads MNHNY; CDR2 reads SVGAGI (reference sequence). The CDR3 loop spans 14 amino acids. The DNA of the CDR3 is TGTGCCAGCAGTTACGGGGACAGTTCCTACGAGCAGTACTTC. It is translated as CASSYGDSSYEQYF.

The rearrangement links TRBV25-1 to TRBJ1-2; no clear D gene. The germline V and J ends were trimmed by 3 bases and 4 bases, with 9 bases remaining between them. Germline V gene data show CDR1 as MGHDK and CDR2 as SYGVNS. The CDR3 runs to 13 residues. The CDR3 DNA reads TGTGCCAGCAGTGACGAGGAAGGCTATGGCTACACCTTC. This encodes CASSDEEGYGYTF.